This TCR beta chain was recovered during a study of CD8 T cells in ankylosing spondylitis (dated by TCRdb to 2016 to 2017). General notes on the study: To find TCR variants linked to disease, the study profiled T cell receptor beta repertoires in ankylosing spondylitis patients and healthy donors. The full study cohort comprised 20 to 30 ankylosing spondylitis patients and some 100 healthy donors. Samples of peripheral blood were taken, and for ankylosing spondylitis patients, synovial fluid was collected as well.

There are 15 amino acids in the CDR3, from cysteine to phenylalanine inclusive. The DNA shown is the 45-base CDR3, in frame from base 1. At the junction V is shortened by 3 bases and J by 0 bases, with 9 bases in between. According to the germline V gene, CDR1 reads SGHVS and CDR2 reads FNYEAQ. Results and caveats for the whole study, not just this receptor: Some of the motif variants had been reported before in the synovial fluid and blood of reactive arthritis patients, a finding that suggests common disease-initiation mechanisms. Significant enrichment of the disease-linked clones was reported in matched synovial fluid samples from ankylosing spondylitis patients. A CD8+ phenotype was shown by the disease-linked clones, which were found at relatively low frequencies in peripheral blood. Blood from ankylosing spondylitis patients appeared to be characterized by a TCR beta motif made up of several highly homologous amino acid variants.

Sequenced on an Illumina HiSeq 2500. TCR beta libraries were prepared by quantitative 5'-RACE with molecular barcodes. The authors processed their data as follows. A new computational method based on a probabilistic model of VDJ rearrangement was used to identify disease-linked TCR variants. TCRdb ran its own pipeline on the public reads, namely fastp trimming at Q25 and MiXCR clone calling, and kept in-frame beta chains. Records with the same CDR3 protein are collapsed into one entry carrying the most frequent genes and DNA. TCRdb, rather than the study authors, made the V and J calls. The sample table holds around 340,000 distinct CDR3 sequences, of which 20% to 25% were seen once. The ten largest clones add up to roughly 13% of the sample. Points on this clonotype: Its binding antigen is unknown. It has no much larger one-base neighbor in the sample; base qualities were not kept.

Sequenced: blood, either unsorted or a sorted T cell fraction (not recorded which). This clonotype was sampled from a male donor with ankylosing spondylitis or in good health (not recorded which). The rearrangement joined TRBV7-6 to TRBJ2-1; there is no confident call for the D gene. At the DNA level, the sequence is TGTGCCAGCAGCTTTTGGGCGAGCTCCTACAATGAGCAGTTCTTC. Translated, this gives CASSFWASSYNEQFF. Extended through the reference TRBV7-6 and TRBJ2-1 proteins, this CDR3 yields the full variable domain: GAGVSQSPRYKVTKRGQDVALRCDPISGHVSLYWYRQALGQGPEFLTYFNYEAQQDKSGLPNDRFSAERPEGSISTLTIQRTEQRDSAMYRCASSFWASSYNEQFFGPGTRLTVL.